This T cell receptor (beta chain) was captured by sequencing in a study of T cell responses to AZD1222 COVID-19 vaccine. The V gene's germline CDR1 is LNHDA and CDR2 SQIVND (reference sequence). This CDR3 is built from 12 residues. The ends were cut back, 8 bases at V and 4 bases at J, with 8 bases in the middle. Measured with immunoSEQ multiplex PCR; TCRdb has only the in-frame clones, and not every one. The profile shows under 150,000 clones, nearly 90% of them singletons. The receptor's source is an adult who received the AZD1222 COVID-19 vaccine. The sample in question was peripheral blood, obtained 28 days after the second AZD1222 dose. The chain links TRBV19 to TRBJ1-4; no clear D. CDR3 sequence reads: CASEQSNEKLFF. The CDR3 nucleotides read TGTGCCAGTGAACAGAGTAATGAAAAACTGTTTTTT.